This TCR beta chain was obtained from a study of cytomegalovirus exposure and HLA in healthy donors listed by TCRdb under 2017. About the full investigation: The 500 to 800 repertoires of the first cohort and the 120 validation repertoires were produced on the same platform, according to a later analysis. Along with the roughly 670-subject first cohort, a separate validation cohort of over 90 different subjects was used. To predict cytomegalovirus infection status, the study brought together high-throughput TCR immunosequencing, statistical association of individual TCRs with disease status, and machine learning. The aim of the study was to test whether cataloging public T cell receptors could identify signatures of past pathogen exposure. The paper's findings and limits, for the study overall: The classifier was reported to diagnose cytomegalovirus status with high specificity and sensitivity in both the original and validation cohorts. It was suggested by the authors that the approach could potentially be generalized to other disease states and immunological phenotypes. A few of the identified cytomegalovirus-associated TCR beta chains were confirmed in vitro to be specific for cytomegalovirus antigens. A later analysis found that TCRs clustered in the first cohort also tended to co-occur in the 95 to 150 validation repertoires, with more than 90% of cluster scores above 0. A total of 164 TCR beta chains were listed by the study as associated with cytomegalovirus. All 130 or so repertoires were used to score co-occurrence in the validation cohort in a later analysis, because that analysis had no HLA typing for the cohort. Most TCR sequences were observed very rarely across donors, whereas some public TCRs were present in many individuals.

V is cut back by 1 base and J by 4 bases, with 15 bases in the junction unmatched. Including cysteine and phenylalanine, the CDR3 has 19 amino acids. Of the read, only the CDR3 DNA is kept; its 57 bases are in frame from base 1. From a lookup of the germline V gene, CDR1 and CDR2 are KGHSH and LQKENI. For this clone: The antigen it recognizes is unknown. Base-call qualities are not available, and no considerably larger clone is one nucleotide away.

Donors formed part of the validation cohort, which comprised 120 subjects and was distinct from the first cohort of 550 to 850 subjects. Library construction relied on the immunoSEQ multiplex PCR assay. The published analysis was carried out like this. A statistical classification framework was built to diagnose cytomegalovirus status from the catalog of TCR beta chain sequences. Sourced from immuneACCESS, this table was stored by TCRdb with only in-frame sequences that have V and J called. A share of the clones is absent; for the studies checked, an unresolved V gene accounts for under half, and the remainder has no known explanation. Clone size and V and J calls were adopted from that table, with D and trimming inferred from the DNA. This sample is represented by about 160,000 clones; roughly 86% of them were singletons. The ten largest clones capture 10% of the sample.

The rearranged chain carries TRBV18 and TRBJ2-5, and 10 bases in between align with TRBD1. Sequencing was done on a sample of PBMCs. This clonotype was sampled from a woman between 18 and 29 years old in good health and CMV-seropositive. DNA sequence: TGTGCCAGCTCACCACTTGCTGGGACCGGGACAGGGGCAGCAGAGACCCAGTACTTC. Its product reads: CASSPLAGTGTGAAETQYF.